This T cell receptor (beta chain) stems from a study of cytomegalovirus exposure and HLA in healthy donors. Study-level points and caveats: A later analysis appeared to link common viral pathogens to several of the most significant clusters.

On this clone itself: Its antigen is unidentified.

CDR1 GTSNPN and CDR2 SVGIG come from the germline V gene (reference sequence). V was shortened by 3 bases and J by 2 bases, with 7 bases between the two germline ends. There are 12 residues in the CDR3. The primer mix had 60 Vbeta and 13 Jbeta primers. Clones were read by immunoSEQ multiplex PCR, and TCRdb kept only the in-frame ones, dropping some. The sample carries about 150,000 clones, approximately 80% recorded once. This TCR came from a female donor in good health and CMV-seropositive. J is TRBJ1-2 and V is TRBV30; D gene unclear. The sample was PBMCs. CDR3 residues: CAWRRRNYGYTF. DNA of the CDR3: TGTGCCTGGAGGAGGCGGAACTATGGCTACACCTTC.